This TCR beta chain comes out of a study of radiation and T cells in renal cell carcinoma. On the study more broadly: Nephrectomy followed 15 Gy stereotactic body radiation by 4 weeks.

The CDR3 is 15 amino acids. Germline CDR1 and CDR2: SGHRS and YFSETQ. Trimming took off 4 bases at V and 5 bases at J, with 18 bases between the two ends. This clone was picked up one time. Its antigen is still unknown. Study findings and constraints: Top tumor clonotypes rose in blood 2 weeks post-radiation, then contracted.

Time point indicated: blood 2 weeks post-SBRT. Treatment indicated: 15 Gy SBRT to primary tumor, nephrectomy 4 weeks later. Radiation-treated patients gave blood at baseline, week 2 and week 4. The patient's renal cell carcinoma had clear cell pathology. Sequencing was performed with immunoSEQ multiplex PCR; in TCRdb, only in-frame clones are kept and a portion is missing. The sample shows some 120,000 clones, more than 70% of them seen only once. This chain uses TRBV5-1 with TRBJ1-1; perhaps TRBD1 as D (5 bases). The receptor was isolated from a woman aged 70-85 years with renal cell carcinoma. Sequenced here: blood, sampled from a patient whose treatment included radiotherapy and nephrectomy. As DNA, the CDR3 is TGCGCCAGCAGCCCGGGACTCACGGCGGTGACTGAAGCTTTCTTT. Protein: CASSPGLTAVTEAFF.